The 23 T cell receptor beta chains presented below share a single source sample, sequenced in a study of blood T cells in healthy people across ages. The authors ran a second PCR of roughly 6 to 12 cycles using a sample-barcoded 5' primer and a J-beta primer mix. One entry per CDR3 protein, called by TCRdb with MiXCR from the 5' RACE reads. The table has approximately 1.5 million distinct CDR3 sequences, roughly two fifths seen once. Sequenced: blood. Receptors originate from a woman between 18 and 30 years old in good health.

The V call is TRBV20-1, the J call TRBJ2-7, with D hard to call. The CDR3 runs to 14 residues. In germline, CDR1 is DFQATT, CDR2 SNEGSKA (reference sequence). V was shortened by 0 bases and J by 6 bases, with 15 bases between the two germline ends. In DNA form, the CDR3 reads TGCAGTGCTAGAGATCCAGCAACAATTTCCGAGCAGTACTTC. Amino acid sequence: CSARDPATISEQYF.

This chain links TRBV20-1 with TRBJ1-1; D gene ambiguous. The V gene lost 5 bases and the J gene lost 10 bases, with 17 bases spanning the gap. In germline, CDR1 is DFQATT, CDR2 SNEGSKA (reference sequence). This CDR3 is built from 12 residues. CDR3 in amino acids: CSARLSSGGAFF. The CDR3 nucleotides are TGCAGTGCTCGCCTTAGTTCCGGTGGAGCTTTCTTT.

The table lists this clonotype with many counts. This sequence joins TRBV2 and TRBJ2-3; no clear D. The V gene's germline CDR1 is SNHLY and CDR2 FYNNEI. V dropped 6 bases and J dropped 0 bases, with 4 bases sitting between them. This CDR3 is built from 12 residues. Here the CDR3 DNA reads TGTGCCAGCAGGGTCAGCACAGATACGCAGTATTTT. Protein: CASRVSTDTQYF.

The chain is built from TRBV7-2 and TRBJ2-3; 12 nucleotides align to TRBD2. After removal of 5 bases from V and 3 bases from J, the junction contained 6 bases not matched to a gene. The CDR3 loop spans 16 amino acids. Germline V gene lookup returns CDR1 SGHTA and CDR2 FQGNSA. The CDR3 protein is CASSGTTSGRTDTQYF. Written as DNA, the CDR3 is TGTGCCAGCAGCGGCACGACTAGCGGGAGAACAGATACGCAGTATTTT. Together with reference TRBV7-2 and TRBJ2-3, the CDR3 gives the full variable domain: GAGVSQSPSNKVTEKGKDVELRCDPISGHTALYWYRQSLGQGLEFLIYFQGNSAPDKSGLPSDRFSAERTGGSVSTLTIQRTQQEDSAVYLCASSGTTSGRTDTQYFGPGTRLTVL.

This clonotype was observed once. The chain has TRBV4-3 and TRBJ2-1; D might be TRBD2 (5 bases). V dropped 5 bases and J dropped 0 bases, with 11 bases sitting between them. The CDR3 extends over 15 amino acids. CDR1 and CDR2 (germline): LGHNA, YSLEER. The CDR3: CASSDLGSSYNEQFF. CDR3 nucleotide sequence: TGCGCCAGCAGCGATCTGGGGAGCTCCTACAATGAGCAGTTCTTC.

CDR3 in amino acids: CASSYNSHFPPYNEQYF. In DNA, the CDR3 is TGTGCCAGCAGTTATAACAGCCACTTCCCCCCCTACAATGAGCAGTACTTC. This chain links TRBV27 with TRBJ2-1; D call uncertain. The J call is doubtful: the DNA matches TRBJ2-7 better. The V gene's germline CDR1 is MNHEY and CDR2 SMNVEV (reference sequence). The CDR3 extends over 17 amino acids.

This chain links TRBV20-1 with TRBJ1-1; TRBD1 matches at 8 bases. CDR1 and CDR2 (germline): DFQATT, SNEGSKA (reference sequence). V shed 6 bases and J 1 base; nucleotides not matched to a gene: 7. CDR3 length: 14 amino acids. The DNA of the CDR3 is TGCAGTGCAAATACGGACAGGGAGAACACTGAAGCTTTCTTT. As protein: CSANTDRENTEAFF.

The CDR3 DNA is TGTGCCAGCAGTGCCGACAGGTTTGCTGAAGCTTTCTTT. As protein: CASSADRFAEAFF. The chain couples TRBV25-1 to TRBJ1-1; tentatively, D is TRBD1 (6 bases). V was clipped by 4 bases and J by 6 bases, with 12 bases between them. Looked up from germline, CDR1 is MGHDK and CDR2 is SYGVNS. The CDR3 sequence is 13 residues long.

The chain uses TRBV12-3 or TRBV12-4 and TRBJ2-1; D may be TRBD2 (6 bases). Trimming stripped 8 bases from V and 0 bases from J, with 26 bases between. CDR3 size: 19 residues. The CDR3 nucleotides read TGTGCCAGCGGTCCCGCGGCAGGGAGGCGGGGCAACTCCTACAATGAGCAGTTCTTC. This translates into CASGPAAGRRGNSYNEQFF.

This clonotype occurred many times. The CDR3 reads CASRAGGTDTQYF. The CDR3 region has the DNA TGTGCCAGCAGAGCGGGGGGCACAGATACGCAGTATTTT. The rearrangement uses TRBV6-1 and TRBJ2-3; 8 positions match TRBD2. Germline trimming cut 6 bases from V and 1 base from J; bases unmatched to any gene: 0. Germline-derived CDR1 and CDR2 are MNHNS and SASEGT. The CDR3 extends over 13 amino acids.

This clonotype was counted only a few times. The rearrangement joins TRBV7-9 to TRBJ1-1; D is ambiguous. Trimming removed 5 bases at V and 4 bases at J, with 11 bases between. CDR1 and CDR2 from the germline V gene are SEHNR and FQNEAQ (reference sequence). The CDR3 is 13 amino acids. The CDR3 region has the DNA TGTGCCAGCAGCCCGGGAGGGCCCACTGAAGCTTTCTTT. The encoded protein is CASSPGGPTEAFF.

CDR3 amino acids: CASSLYVGGGNQPQHF. In DNA, the CDR3 is TGTGCCAGCAGCTTATACGTGGGGGGGGGCAATCAGCCCCAGCATTTT. The chain combines TRBV7-9 with TRBJ1-5; possibly TRBD1 for D (5 bases). Germline V gene lookup returns CDR1 SEHNR and CDR2 FQNEAQ (reference sequence). Trimming shortened V by 2 bases and J by 2 bases, and 13 bases separated the two germline ends. This CDR3 has 16 amino acids.

The chain has TRBV4-2 and TRBJ1-4; D unresolved. Germline V lookup: CDR1 LGHNA, CDR2 YNFKEQ. This CDR3 comprises 15 residues. V lost 4 bases to trimming and J lost 7 bases, with 16 bases between them. CDR3 residues: CASSPGVPLVEKLFF. The CDR3, as DNA: TGTGCCAGCAGCCCTGGAGTCCCGCTCGTTGAAAAACTGTTTTTT.

The rearrangement uses TRBV29-1 and TRBJ2-5; D is possibly TRBD1 or TRBD2 (5 bases each). The ends were cut back, 7 bases at V and 11 bases at J, with 23 bases in the middle. The germline gives CDR1 SQVTM, CDR2 ANQGSEA. CDR3 length: 13 residues. In DNA form, the CDR3 reads TGCAGCGCCGAGGGGACCCCCGTTGGAGAGCAGTACTTC. It codes for CSAEGTPVGEQYF.

The rearrangement joins TRBV4-1 to TRBJ2-1; D is uncertain. The DNA end is more similar to TRBJ2-7, so the J call may be wrong. Germline CDR1 reads MGHRA; CDR2 reads YSYEKL. The CDR3 has 15 amino acids. The CDR3 coding sequence is TGCGCCAGCAGCCAAGATCTGATGGATACCTACGAGCAGTACTTC. Amino acids: CASSQDLMDTYEQYF.

V is TRBV4-2 and J is TRBJ2-5; D might be TRBD2 (7 bases). V was pared by 4 bases and J by 2 bases, with 14 bases between. CDR1 is LGHNA, CDR2 YNFKEQ, per germline. The CDR3 spans 15 residues. CDR3 protein: CASSRVSGTQETQYF. CDR3 DNA sequence: TGTGCCAGCAGCCGGGTAAGCGGGACACAAGAGACCCAGTACTTC.

The V gene is TRBV29-1, the J gene TRBJ1-2, with D perhaps matching TRBD1 (5 bases). With 6 bases removed from V and 1 base from J, the gap between germline ends came to 9 bases. The CDR3 covers 12 residues. CDR1 and CDR2 from the germline V gene are SQVTM and ANQGSEA. Here the CDR3 DNA reads TGCAGCGTCAGGGATGATAACTATGGCTACACCTTC. This translates into CSVRDDNYGYTF.

This clonotype was seen a few times. This chain joins TRBV7-2 and TRBJ1-5; D is ambiguous. CDR1 SGHTA and CDR2 FQGNSA come from the germline V gene. V was shortened by 5 bases and J by 2 bases, with 16 bases between the two germline ends. This CDR3 has 16 amino acids. The CDR3 DNA is TGTGCCAGCAGCAGTACTGCGGGATTGGGCAATCAGCCCCAGCATTTT. Its translation: CASSSTAGLGNQPQHF.

The CDR3 sequence: CASMVSGLSPYEQYF. The CDR3 coding sequence is TGTGCCAGCATGGTGAGCGGGCTCTCCCCCTACGAGCAGTACTTC. The chain recombines TRBV27 with TRBJ2-7; weak D call: TRBD2 (6 bases). This CDR3 spans 15 amino acids. Trimming took 7 bases from V and 2 from J, leaving 18 bases between them. The germline V gene has CDR1 MNHEY and CDR2 SMNVEV (reference sequence).

The chain uses TRBV27 and TRBJ2-7, with 9 bases that match TRBD2. Germline CDR1 and CDR2: MNHEY and SMNVEV (reference sequence). The CDR3 length is 14 residues. V was pared by 5 bases and J by 5 bases, with 7 bases of the junction left unmatched. The CDR3 DNA reads TGTGCCAGCAGTGCCAGCGGGAGGAGAGACGAGCAGTACTTC. Its protein is CASSASGRRDEQYF.

The genes are TRBV4-3 and TRBJ1-1; D not certain. CDR1 is LGHNA and CDR2 is YSLEER in the germline V gene. The CDR3 runs 11 residues. Trimming shortened V by 1 base and J by 11 bases, and 8 bases separated the two germline ends. Here the CDR3 reads CASSQGGWAFF. The CDR3 bases are TGCGCCAGCAGCCAAGGAGGGTGGGCTTTCTTT.

The gene calls are TRBV11-2 and TRBJ2-1, with D unresolved. Trimming shortened V by 4 bases and J by 8 bases, and 9 bases separated the two germline ends. The CDR3 covers 12 residues. Germline lookup yields CDR1 SGHAT and CDR2 FQNNGV. The CDR3 coding sequence is TGTGCCAGCAGCTCCCGGCTCGATGAGCAGTTCTTC. Its protein product is CASSSRLDEQFF.

This sequence joins TRBV5-1 and TRBJ2-6; D unresolved. The germline gives CDR1 SGHRS, CDR2 YFSETQ. Trimming took off 0 bases at V and 2 bases at J, with 6 bases between the two ends. This CDR3 has 15 residues. In nucleotides, the CDR3 is TGCGCCAGCAGCTTGGTGAAGACTGGGGCCAACGTCCTGACTTTC. Translating gives CASSLVKTGANVLTF.